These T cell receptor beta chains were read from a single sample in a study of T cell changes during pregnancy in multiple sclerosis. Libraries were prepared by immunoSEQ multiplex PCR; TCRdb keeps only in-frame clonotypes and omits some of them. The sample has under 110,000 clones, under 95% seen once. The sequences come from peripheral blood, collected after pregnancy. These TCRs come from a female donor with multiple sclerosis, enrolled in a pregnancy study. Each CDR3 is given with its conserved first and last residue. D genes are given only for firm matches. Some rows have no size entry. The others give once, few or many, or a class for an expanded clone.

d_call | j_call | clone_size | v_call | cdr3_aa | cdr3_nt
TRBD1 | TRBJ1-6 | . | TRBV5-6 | CASTSPGQPNSPLHF | TGTGCCAGCACCTCGCCGGGACAGCCTAATTCACCCCTCCACTTT
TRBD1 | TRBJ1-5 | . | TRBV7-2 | CASSLTGDQPQHF | TGTGCCAGCAGCTTGACAGGGGACCAGCCCCAGCATTTT
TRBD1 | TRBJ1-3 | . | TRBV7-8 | CASSSLGAGTGRNTIYF | TGTGCCAGCAGCTCCCTCGGGGCGGGGACAGGGAGAAACACCATATATTTT
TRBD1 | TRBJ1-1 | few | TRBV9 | CASSDGQGRDTEAFF | TGTGCCAGCAGCGATGGACAGGGGAGGGACACTGAAGCTTTCTTT
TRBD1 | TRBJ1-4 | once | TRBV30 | CAWSTGVNEKLFF | TGTGCCTGGAGTACAGGGGTAAATGAAAAACTGTTTTTT
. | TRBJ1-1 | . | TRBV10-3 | CAMDRLRVNTEAFF | TGTGCCATGGATAGATTGCGGGTGAACACTGAAGCTTTCTTT
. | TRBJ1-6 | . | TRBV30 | CAWTSLPAGRTRNSPLHF | TGTGCCTGGACCTCCTTACCAGCGGGGCGCACGAGGAATTCACCCCTCCACTTT
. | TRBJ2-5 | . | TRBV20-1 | CSARGSKTQYF | TGCAGTGCTAGAGGTTCTAAGACCCAGTACTTC
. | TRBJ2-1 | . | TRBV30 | CAWSRGLHNEQFF | TGTGCCTGGAGTAGGGGACTGCACAATGAGCAGTTCTTC
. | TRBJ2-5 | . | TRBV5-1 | CASSLQETQYF | TGCGCCAGCAGCCTCCAAGAGACCCAGTACTTC
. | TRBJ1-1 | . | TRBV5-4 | CASSLRRRGTSNTEAFF | TGTGCCAGCAGCTTAAGAAGAAGAGGAACATCGAACACTGAAGCTTTCTTT
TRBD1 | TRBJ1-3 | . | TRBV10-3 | CAISDPGRTGAGNTIYF | TGTGCCATCAGTGACCCTGGACGAACAGGGGCTGGAAACACCATATATTTT
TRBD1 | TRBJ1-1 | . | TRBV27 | CASSFGQGVLKTEAFF | TGTGCCAGCAGTTTCGGACAGGGAGTTCTGAAGACTGAAGCTTTCTTT
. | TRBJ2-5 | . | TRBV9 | CASSVVPDASGETQYF | TGTGCCAGCAGCGTAGTTCCCGACGCTTCCGGGGAGACCCAGTACTTC
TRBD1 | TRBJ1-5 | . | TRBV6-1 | CASSGTGRNQPQHF | TGTGCCAGCAGTGGGACAGGAAGAAATCAGCCCCAGCATTTT
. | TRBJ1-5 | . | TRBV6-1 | CASSADTGSNQPQHF | TGTGCCAGCAGTGCGGATACGGGTAGCAATCAGCCCCAGCATTTT
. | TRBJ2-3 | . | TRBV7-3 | CASSPGGRGGVTDTQYF | TGTGCCAGCAGTCCAGGGGGCCGGGGAGGGGTCACAGATACGCAGTATTTT
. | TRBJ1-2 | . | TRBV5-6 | CASSLDQGINYGYTF | TGTGCCAGCAGCTTGGATCAGGGGATAAACTATGGCTACACCTTC
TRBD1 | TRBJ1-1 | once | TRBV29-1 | CSGGGQGGEAFF | TGCAGCGGGGGGGGACAGGGAGGTGAAGCTTTCTTT
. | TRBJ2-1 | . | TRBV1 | CTSSQHGLAVYNEQFF | TGCACCAGCAGCCAACACGGACTAGCGGTATACAATGAGCAGTTCTTC
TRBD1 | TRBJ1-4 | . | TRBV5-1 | CASSHSGGVGEKLFF | TGCGCCAGCAGCCATTCAGGGGGCGTGGGGGAAAAACTGTTTTTT
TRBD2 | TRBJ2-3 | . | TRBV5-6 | CASSLGLVADTQYF | TGTGCCAGCAGCCTGGGACTAGTGGCAGATACGCAGTATTTT
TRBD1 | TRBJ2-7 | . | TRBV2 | CACMGQGAEEQYF | TGTGCCTGTATGGGACAGGGGGCTGAGGAGCAGTACTTC
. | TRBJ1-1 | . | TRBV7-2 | CASSAGMNTEAFF | TGTGCCAGCAGCGCAGGGATGAACACTGAAGCTTTCTTT
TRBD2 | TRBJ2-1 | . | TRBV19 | CASSPPGLAGTDEQFF | TGTGCCAGTAGTCCCCCCGGGTTAGCGGGAACCGATGAGCAGTTCTTC
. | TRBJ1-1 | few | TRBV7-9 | CASSLFRRPEAFF | TGTGCCAGCAGCTTATTTCGGAGGCCTGAAGCTTTCTTT
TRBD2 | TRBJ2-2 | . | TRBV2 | CASSASAGTSSGELFF | TGTGCCAGCAGCGCTTCAGCCGGGACTAGCTCCGGGGAGCTGTTTTTT
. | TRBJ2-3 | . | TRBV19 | CASSLGLDTDTQYF | TGTGCCAGTAGTCTGGGGCTGGACACAGATACGCAGTATTTT
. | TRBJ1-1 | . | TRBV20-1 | CSATGDTEAFF | TGCAGTGCGACGGGGGACACTGAAGCTTTCTTT
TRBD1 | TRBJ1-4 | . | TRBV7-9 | CASSSDRGNEKLFF | TGTGCCAGCAGTTCGGACAGGGGCAATGAAAAACTGTTTTTT
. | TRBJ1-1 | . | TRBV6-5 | CASSYLRENTEAFF | TGTGCCAGCAGTTACCTCCGGGAAAACACTGAAGCTTTCTTT